Sequencing of this T cell receptor (beta chain) was carried out in a study of blood T cell repertoires in COVID-19. The CDR3 is made up of 20 amino acids. The V gene end was trimmed by 4 bases and the J gene end by 1 base; junction bases not matched to a gene: 17. Germline CDR1 MNHEY, CDR2 SVGEGT. How the authors handled the data: Nucleated cell counts were estimated from reference gene primer amplification. Assay: immunoSEQ multiplex PCR; the TCRdb copy retains only in-frame clones and omits some. V and J calls and clone size are given by that table; D and trimming were obtained from the DNA. This table has hundreds of thousands of clones, approximately 86% appearing once.

The origin of this receptor is a woman in her 30s with COVID-19, enrolled during active disease. The sequenced sample was peripheral blood. The gene calls are TRBV6-2 or TRBV6-3 and TRBJ1-5; 9 bases match TRBD1. Written as DNA, the CDR3 is TGTGCCAGCAGTTCTCTTTTCGGGACAGGGTGGATCGAAAGCAATCAGCCCCAGCATTTT. This codes for CASSSLFGTGWIESNQPQHF.